These T cell receptor beta chains were read from a single sample in a study of T cell changes during pregnancy in multiple sclerosis. Sequencing used immunoSEQ multiplex PCR; TCRdb keeps in-frame clones, though not all of them. The data contain around 99,000 clones, 80% to 95% of them singletons. The sample consisted of peripheral blood, taken in the first trimester of pregnancy. The source of these receptors is a female donor with multiple sclerosis, enrolled in a pregnancy study. The CDR3 runs from the conserved cysteine through the conserved F or W. The D gene is left open where the match is weak. Size is stated for part of the rows, as once, few or many counts, or as a class when the clone is expanded.

-,TRBV28,TRBJ2-4,TRBD1,TGTGCCAGCAGTTATAGGGACAGGGGGCTCAAAAACATTCAGTACTTC,CASSYRDRGLKNIQYF
-,TRBV4-3,TRBJ2-3,-,TGCGCCAGCAGCCAAGATCGGGGGTTTAGCACAGATACGCAGTATTTT,CASSQDRGFSTDTQYF
-,TRBV5-4,TRBJ1-2,-,TGTGCCAGCCTCCAAAGGGGGTCTAACTATGGCTACACCTTC,CASLQRGSNYGYTF
-,TRBV28,TRBJ1-1,-,TGTGCCAGCTACAGCTTTTTGAACACTGAAGCTTTCTTT,CASYSFLNTEAFF
-,TRBV21-1,TRBJ2-6,-,TGTGCCAGCAGCATCTGGGTCAGGTCCAAACAAATTGTGTCTGGGGCCAACGTCCTGACTTTC,CASSIWVRSKQIVSGANVLTF
-,TRBV6-6,TRBJ2-4,-,TGTGCCAGCAGCGAGCCCACCGGGGTGGCAAAAAACATTCAGTACTTC,CASSEPTGVAKNIQYF
-,TRBV27,TRBJ2-7,TRBD2,TGTGCCAGCAGTTTATCTCGGACTAGCTCCTACGAGCAGTACTTC,CASSLSRTSSYEQYF
-,TRBV5-1,TRBJ2-2,TRBD1,TGCGCCAGCAGCTCTACGACAGGGGCGATCTCCGGGGAGCTGTTTTTT,CASSSTTGAISGELFF
-,TRBV7-9,TRBJ2-3,TRBD2,TGTGCCAGCAGCGACCCTCTAGCGGGAGGTACAGATACGCAGTATTTT,CASSDPLAGGTDTQYF
once,TRBV5-1,TRBJ2-1,TRBD2,TGCGCCAGCAGCTTTGGACTAGCGGGGGCGTACAATGAGCAGTTCTTC,CASSFGLAGAYNEQFF
-,TRBV2,TRBJ1-5,-,TGTGCCAGCACACCCCCGCCCAGGGGCAATCAGCCCCAGCATTTT,CASTPPPRGNQPQHF
-,TRBV7-3,TRBJ2-3,-,TGTGCCAGCAGCCTCCAACTGACAGATACGCAGTATTTT,CASSLQLTDTQYF
-,TRBV11-2,TRBJ2-7,-,TGTGCCAGCAGCTTTCAGGGTCCCCCCTACGAGCAGTACTTC,CASSFQGPPYEQYF
-,TRBV5-4,TRBJ2-7,-,TGTGCCAGCAGCCGTAAGGCCAGGGGCTGGAACGAGCAGTACTTC,CASSRKARGWNEQYF
-,TRBV6-5,TRBJ2-3,-,TGTGCCAGCAGCAGGATTTTCGCAGATACGCAGTATTTT,CASSRIFADTQYF
-,TRBV28,TRBJ2-4,-,TGTGCCACCGGGAAAAACATTCAGTACTTC,CATGKNIQYF
-,TRBV19,TRBJ2-4,-,TGTGCCAGTAGTATAGCGGGAATAAACATTCAGTACTTC,CASSIAGINIQYF
-,TRBV19,TRBJ2-1,TRBD1,TGTGCCAGTACCATTTTGGGACAGGGAGTGCATGAGCAGTTCTTC,CASTILGQGVHEQFF
-,TRBV10-3,TRBJ2-3,-,TGTGCCATCAGTGAGTCAGGTAGGAGGGCGACAGATACGCAGTATTTT,CAISESGRRATDTQYF
-,TRBV30,TRBJ2-1,-,TGTGCCTGGAGTCTGGGCTACCCTTCCTACAATGAGCAGTTCTTC,CAWSLGYPSYNEQFF
once,TRBV6-6,TRBJ2-1,TRBD2,TGTGCCAGCAGACAACCCGGACTAGCGGAATACAATGAGCAGTTCTTC,CASRQPGLAEYNEQFF
-,TRBV5-4,TRBJ1-2,-,TGTGCCAGCAGCTCACCCATGACAGACCTTCCTTTGGGCTACACCTTC,CASSSPMTDLPLGYTF
-,TRBV11-2,TRBJ2-1,-,TGTGCCAGCAGCTTAGCTGCAGGTCACAATGAGCAGTTCTTC,CASSLAAGHNEQFF
once,TRBV2,TRBJ1-5,-,TGTGCCAGCAGTGAAGGACAGAGCAATCAGCCCCAGCATTTT,CASSEGQSNQPQHF
-,TRBV28,TRBJ2-7,-,TGTGCCAGCAGTCTCCCGACGCGGGATCCTTACGAGCAGTACTTC,CASSLPTRDPYEQYF
-,TRBV19,TRBJ1-1,-,TGTGCCAGTAGTATAGGTACAGGAGTGAACACTGAAGCTTTCTTT,CASSIGTGVNTEAFF
once,TRBV5-1,TRBJ1-2,TRBD1,TGCGCCAGCAGCCGACAGGGGGTTGGCTATGGCTACACCTTC,CASSRQGVGYGYTF
-,TRBV5-4,TRBJ2-5,TRBD1,TGTGCCAGCAGTCCTATGGGACAGAGACAGGAGACCCAGTACTTC,CASSPMGQRQETQYF
-,TRBV7-2,TRBJ2-7,TRBD2,TGTGCCAGCAGCTTAAGGGTGGGAGGGTCCCTCGAGCAGTACTTC,CASSLRVGGSLEQYF
-,TRBV9,TRBJ1-3,TRBD1,TGTGCCAGCAGCGCCCGGGACAGCGGATCTGGAAACACCATATATTTT,CASSARDSGSGNTIYF
-,TRBV28,TRBJ2-5,TRBD1,TGTGCCAGCAGTTTCGGACAGGGGGCACAAGAGACCCAGTACTTC,CASSFGQGAQETQYF
-,TRBV7-3,TRBJ2-7,TRBD2,TGTGCCAGCAGGCGGACTAGCGGGGATAACTACGAGCAGTACTTC,CASRRTSGDNYEQYF
-,TRBV5-1,TRBJ2-3,TRBD1,TGCGCCAGCAGCAATGGGACAGTCCCAAGGGCAGATACGCAGTATTTT,CASSNGTVPRADTQYF